This is a list of T cell receptor beta chains from one sample in a study of blood T cells in healthy people across ages. One entry per CDR3 protein, called by TCRdb with MiXCR from the 5' RACE reads. The table lists 800,000 or so distinct CDR3 sequences, around two thirds of them singletons. Sequenced: blood. All receptors come from a man in his thirties or forties in good health. CDR3s include the opening cysteine and the closing phenylalanine or tryptophan. A D gene is named only where the DNA matches it firmly. Where a row states a size, it is once, few, many or the class of an expanded clone; other rows omit it.

-	TRBV9	TRBJ2-7	few	TGTGCCAGCAGCGGCCGGGACACTGGTTACGAGCAGTACTTC	CASSGRDTGYEQYF
TRBD2	TRBV7-6	TRBJ2-5	-	TGTGCCAGCGGCACAACTGCCGGGACTAGCGGAGAGACCCAGTACTTC	CASGTTAGTSGETQYF
TRBD2	TRBV24-1	TRBJ2-1	-	TGCGCCACCAGTGTGGGGAGGGGCTATGAGCAGTTCTTC	CATSVGRGYEQFF
-	TRBV9	TRBJ2-5	few	TGTGCCAGCAGCGGCGACTACTACTCAGAGACCCAGTACTTC	CASSGDYYSETQYF
-	TRBV7-2	TRBJ2-1	few	TGTGCCAGTGAGCATGGACTATCCTCTCATGAGCAGTTCTTC	CASEHGLSSHEQFF
-	TRBV9	TRBJ2-5	-	TGTGCCAGCAGCCCAGGGGAGGTGACCCAGTACTTC	CASSPGEVTQYF
TRBD2	TRBV11-2	TRBJ2-3	-	TGTGCCAGCAGCTGGGGACTAGCGGGGGGCACAGATACGCAGTATTTT	CASSWGLAGGTDTQYF
-	TRBV11-1	TRBJ2-5	-	TGTGCCAGCCGGGGAATGGAAGAGACCCAGTACTTC	CASRGMEETQYF
-	TRBV20-1	TRBJ2-7	-	TGCAGTGCTAAAGGGACTCTTGAGCGCTGCGAGCAGTACTTC	CSAKGTLERCEQYF
TRBD1	TRBV6-4	TRBJ2-3	-	TGTGCCAGCAGTGAGGGGGGACAGGGCACAGATACGCAGTATTTT	CASSEGGQGTDTQYF
-	TRBV6-2/TRBV6-3	TRBJ2-1	-	TGTGCCAGCAGTACCGGTCGGCGAGGTGAGCAGTTCTTC	CASSTGRRGEQFF
-	TRBV7-3	TRBJ2-5	-	TGTGCCAGCAGCCCACTCGGGGGTATCCCAGAGACCCAGTACTTC	CASSPLGGIPETQYF
TRBD1	TRBV29-1	TRBJ1-5	-	TGCAGCGTGCCCGGACAGGGTCGAGTGAGCAATCAGCCCCAGCATTTT	CSVPGQGRVSNQPQHF
-	TRBV5-6	TRBJ1-1	-	TGTGCCAGCGGTTTTGTTGGGCAGGGGACTGAAGCTTTCTTT	CASGFVGQGTEAFF
TRBD2	TRBV6-5	TRBJ2-3	-	TGTGCCAGCAGTTACGGGGGTAGCGGGGGCACAGATACGCAGTATTTT	CASSYGGSGGTDTQYF
-	TRBV29-1	TRBJ2-5	-	TGCAGCGCCGTTGGTGGCAGGGACTTAGAGACCCAGTACTTC	CSAVGGRDLETQYF
TRBD1	TRBV3-1	TRBJ2-7	-	TGTGCCAGCAGCCGCGGACAGGGGAGGGCCTACGAGCAGTACTTC	CASSRGQGRAYEQYF
TRBD1	TRBV6-6	TRBJ2-1	-	TGTGCCAGCAGCGGACAGGGGTCTAGGGATGAGCAGTTCTTC	CASSGQGSRDEQFF
-	TRBV5-4	TRBJ2-5	-	TGTGCCAGCAGCCAGGATTCTAGGACGGTCGCGGGGACCCAGTACTTC	CASSQDSRTVAGTQYF
-	TRBV12-3/TRBV12-4	TRBJ2-1	few	TGTGCCAGCAAGCCCGGACGGTCCTACAATGAGCAGTTCTTC	CASKPGRSYNEQFF
-	TRBV7-2	TRBJ1-2	-	TGTGCCAGCAGCTTAGCGGGACCGCCGGTTGGTGGCTACACCTTC	CASSLAGPPVGGYTF
-	TRBV7-2	TRBJ1-1	-	TGTGCCAGCAGCCCCTCAAGAGGAGGCACTGAAGCTTTCTTT	CASSPSRGGTEAFF
TRBD2	TRBV2	TRBJ2-1	-	TGTGCCAGCAGAGGGACTACTGAGCAGTTCTTC	CASRGTTEQFF
-	TRBV19	TRBJ2-7	-	TGTGCCAGTCGGACGGGCAGCTCCTACGAGCAGTACTTC	CASRTGSSYEQYF
-	TRBV4-3	TRBJ2-7	-	TGCGCCAGCAGCCAAGATTGGCACAATGAGCAGTACTTC	CASSQDWHNEQYF
-	TRBV6-6	TRBJ2-1	-	TGTGCCAGCAGTTCGGCCGACAATGAGCAGTTCTTC	CASSSADNEQFF
TRBD2	TRBV12-3/TRBV12-4	TRBJ2-1	once	TGTGCCAGCAGGGGGGGACTAGCGGGGGGAGGCTACAATGAGCAGTTCTTC	CASRGGLAGGGYNEQFF
TRBD1	TRBV20-1	TRBJ2-7	-	TGCAGTGCCGACGGACAGGCGCATATCTCCTACGAGCAGTACTTC	CSADGQAHISYEQYF
-	TRBV20-1	TRBJ2-1	-	TGCAGTGCTCCCCCGGTAACCTACAATGAGCAGTTCTTC	CSAPPVTYNEQFF
-	TRBV9	TRBJ1-2	-	TGTGCCAGCAGCGTAGAACCCCTGTATGGCTACACCTTC	CASSVEPLYGYTF
TRBD2	TRBV5-5	TRBJ2-1	few	TGTGCCAGCAGCGTCGGGACTATTGAGCAGTTCTTC	CASSVGTIEQFF
-	TRBV6-2/TRBV6-3	TRBJ2-5	-	TGTGCCAGCAGCCTACTTTTCGAAGAGACCCAGTACTTC	CASSLLFEETQYF
TRBD1	TRBV6-2/TRBV6-3	TRBJ1-5	-	TGTGCCAGCAGTTACGGACAGGGCTCAGGAGAGCCCCAGCATTTT	CASSYGQGSGEPQHF
TRBD2	TRBV7-7	TRBJ2-1	-	TGTGCTAGCAGCTTAAGTCGGGGTGAAGCGGGGGCCAACAATGAGCAGTTCTTC	CASSLSRGEAGANNEQFF
-	TRBV15	TRBJ2-1	-	TGTGCCACCAGCAGAGATCGCGCTAGTCAAGAGACCCAGTTCTTC	CATSRDRASQETQFF
TRBD2	TRBV6-2/TRBV6-3	TRBJ2-1	-	TGTGCCACCGGGACTAGCGGGCTTAATGAGCAGTTCTTC	CATGTSGLNEQFF
TRBD2	TRBV4-3	TRBJ2-1	-	TGCGCCAGCAGCCAGATCCTAGCGGGGGATGAGCAGTTCTTC	CASSQILAGDEQFF
-	TRBV20-1	TRBJ2-7	-	TGCAGTGCTAGAGATCTTCAGAGCGCGACTGGATCCTACGAGCAGTACTTC	CSARDLQSATGSYEQYF
-	TRBV12-3/TRBV12-4	TRBJ2-5	-	TGTGCCAGCAGTCCCAGGGGCAGGGACCCTTCACAAGAGACCCAGTACTTC	CASSPRGRDPSQETQYF
-	TRBV3-1	TRBJ2-5	-	TGTGCCAGCAGCCCCTGGGGGGGGCAATTAGAGACCCAGTACTTC	CASSPWGGQLETQYF
-	TRBV10-3	TRBJ1-1	-	TGTGCCATTGACAGCAGGGGTGAAGACACTGAAGCTTTCTTT	CAIDSRGEDTEAFF
-	TRBV9	TRBJ2-1	few	TGTGCCAGCAGCGGGGGCTTGGGTGAGCAGTTCTTC	CASSGGLGEQFF
-	TRBV7-9	TRBJ1-5	-	TGTGCCAGCAGCTTAGCCCCCAATCAGCCCCAGCATTTT	CASSLAPNQPQHF
-	TRBV12-3/TRBV12-4	TRBJ1-1	few	TGTGCCAGCAGCACCAATCCATCGTCGACTGAAGCTTTCTTT	CASSTNPSSTEAFF
-	TRBV20-1	TRBJ2-3	few	TGCAGTGCTAGAATGGGGGGCCGAAGCACAGATACGCAGTATTTT	CSARMGGRSTDTQYF
-	TRBV4-1	TRBJ2-7	many	TGCGCCAGCAACAACCGAGACGGAGCCTCCTACGAGCAGTACTTC	CASNNRDGASYEQYF
TRBD1	TRBV19	TRBJ2-7	few	TGTGCCAGTAGACCGACAGGGTCCTACGAGCAGTACTTC	CASRPTGSYEQYF
-	TRBV30	TRBJ2-3	once	TGTGCCTGGAGGAGGCTCGACACAGATACGCAGTATTTT	CAWRRLDTDTQYF
-	TRBV9	TRBJ2-7	-	TGTGCCAGCAGCGCCGGTGGGGGTGGGTCCTACGAGCAGTACTTC	CASSAGGGGSYEQYF
-	TRBV5-1	TRBJ2-3	-	TGCGCCAGCAGCTTGTATGGGATCACAGATACGCAGTATTTT	CASSLYGITDTQYF
-	TRBV29-1	TRBJ2-7	-	TGCAGCGTTGAGGCGGAGAGCTACGATGAGCAGTACTTC	CSVEAESYDEQYF
-	TRBV29-1	TRBJ2-3	-	TGCAGCGTTGAAGAGGGGGTTAGCACAGATACGCAGTATTTT	CSVEEGVSTDTQYF
TRBD2	TRBV2	TRBJ2-7	-	TGTGCCAGCAGTACGTTGCGGGGGGCCTCCTACGAGCAGTACTTC	CASSTLRGASYEQYF
-	TRBV2	TRBJ2-2	-	TGTGCCAGGAGGTACGGGCTGAACACCGGGGAGCTGTTTTTT	CARRYGLNTGELFF
TRBD1	TRBV6-6	TRBJ1-2	few	TGTGCCAGCAGTTCACAGGGGGAGACGGGCTATGGCTACACCTTC	CASSSQGETGYGYTF
-	TRBV7-9	TRBJ1-6	-	TGTGCCAGCAGCTTAGGGGCAGGGATACCCCAGAGCTCCTATAATTCACCCCTCCACTTT	CASSLGAGIPQSSYNSPLHF